This T cell receptor (beta chain) was obtained from a study of T cell repertoires and HLA-DP antigens. In germline, CDR1 is LNHDA, CDR2 SQIVND (reference sequence). This CDR3 contains 16 residues. The V and J ends lost 6 bases and 8 bases, in that order; junction bases with no gene match: 15. As regards this clone: The antigen is unknown.

Assay: immunoSEQ multiplex PCR; the TCRdb copy retains only in-frame clones and omits some. The sample includes around 100,000 clones, nearly 95% of them seen just once. The TCR sequence derives from a young woman in good health and CMV-seronegative. Material for sequencing was CD4+ T cells from PBMCs. The rearrangement uses TRBV19 and TRBJ1-4, with 7 positions matching TRBD1. CDR3 region: CASSIRSSARGEKLFF. As DNA, the CDR3 is TGTGCCAGTAGCATCCGGTCGAGTGCCAGGGGGGAAAAACTGTTTTTT.